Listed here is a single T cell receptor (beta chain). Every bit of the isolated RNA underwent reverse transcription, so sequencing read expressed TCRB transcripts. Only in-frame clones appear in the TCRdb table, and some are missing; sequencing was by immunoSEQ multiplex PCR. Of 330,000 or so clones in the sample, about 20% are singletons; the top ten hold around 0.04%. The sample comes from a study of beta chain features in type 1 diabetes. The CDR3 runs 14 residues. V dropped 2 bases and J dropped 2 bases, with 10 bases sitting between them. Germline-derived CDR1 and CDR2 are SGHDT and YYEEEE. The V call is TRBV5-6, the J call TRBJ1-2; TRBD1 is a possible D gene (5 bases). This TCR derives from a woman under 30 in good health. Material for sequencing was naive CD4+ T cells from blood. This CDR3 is CASSFPSGNYGYTF. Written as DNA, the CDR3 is TGTGCCAGCAGCTTCCCTTCAGGGAACTATGGCTACACCTTC.